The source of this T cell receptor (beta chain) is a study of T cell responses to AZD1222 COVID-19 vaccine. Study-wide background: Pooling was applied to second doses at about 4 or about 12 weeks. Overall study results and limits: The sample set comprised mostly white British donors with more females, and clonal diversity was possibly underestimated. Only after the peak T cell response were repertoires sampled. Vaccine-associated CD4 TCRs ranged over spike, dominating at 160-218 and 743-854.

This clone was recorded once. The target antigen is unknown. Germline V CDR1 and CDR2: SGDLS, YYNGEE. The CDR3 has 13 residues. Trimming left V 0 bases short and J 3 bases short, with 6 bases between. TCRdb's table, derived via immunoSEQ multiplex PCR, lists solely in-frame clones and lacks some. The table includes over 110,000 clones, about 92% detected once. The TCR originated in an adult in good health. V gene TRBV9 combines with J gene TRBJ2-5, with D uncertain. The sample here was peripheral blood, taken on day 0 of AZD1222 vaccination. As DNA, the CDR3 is TGTGCCAGCAGCGTAGTTCCCGAAGAGACCCAGTACTTC. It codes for CASSVVPEETQYF.